This is a list of T cell receptor beta chains from one sample in a study of cytomegalovirus exposure and HLA in healthy donors. Some clones are missing from TCRdb's copy, which holds only in-frame ones; the method was immunoSEQ multiplex PCR. This sample carries 80,000 or so clones, approximately 61% of them seen once, and the ten largest clones take approximately 7%. Sequences were obtained from PBMCs. The source is a woman in her forties or fifties in good health and CMV-seropositive. Both conserved end residues are part of each CDR3. D genes are given only for firm matches. Part of the rows lack a size; the others show once, few, many or a class for expanded clones.

clone_size	v_call	j_call	d_call	cdr3_aa	cdr3_nt
-	TRBV7-9	TRBJ2-5	-	CASSLTVGLRVQETQYF	TGTGCCAGCAGCTTAACCGTGGGCCTACGAGTGCAAGAGACCCAGTACTTC
-	TRBV11-2	TRBJ1-1	TRBD1	CASSWGDRTYTEAFF	TGTGCCAGCAGCTGGGGGGACAGAACCTACACTGAAGCTTTCTTT
-	TRBV7-2	TRBJ2-2	TRBD2	CASSLQRGGSGELFF	TGTGCCAGCAGCTTGCAGCGGGGGGGGTCCGGGGAGCTGTTTTTT
few	TRBV9	TRBJ2-5	TRBD2	CASSVAGGPHETQYF	TGTGCCAGCAGCGTAGCGGGGGGGCCCCACGAGACCCAGTACTTC
-	TRBV19	TRBJ1-1	-	CASSIYRNTEAFF	TGTGCCAGTAGTATCTACCGGAACACTGAAGCTTTCTTT
-	TRBV19	TRBJ1-5	TRBD1	CASSIDRGLSSNQPQHF	TGTGCCAGTAGTATAGACAGGGGGTTGTCTAGCAATCAGCCCCAGCATTTT
-	TRBV25-1	TRBJ2-7	TRBD1	CASTGTGQNEQYF	TGTGCCAGCACGGGGACAGGGCAGAACGAGCAGTACTTC
-	TRBV7-9	TRBJ2-5	-	CSSNPTGTLKETQYF	TGTTCCAGCAATCCAACCGGGACACTCAAAGAGACCCAGTACTTC
few	TRBV27	TRBJ1-2	-	CASSFRGSAGYTF	TGTGCCAGCAGTTTTAGGGGATCTGCTGGCTACACCTTC
-	TRBV19	TRBJ2-7	-	CASSTLLTSSYEQYF	TGTGCCAGTAGTACCCTCTTGACTAGTTCTTACGAGCAGTACTTC
few	TRBV5-1	TRBJ2-2	TRBD2	CASSHRTSGGLGELFF	TGCGCCAGCAGCCATAGGACTAGCGGGGGGCTCGGGGAGCTGTTTTTT
few	TRBV5-1	TRBJ1-3	-	CASSLGGSSGNTIYF	TGCGCCAGCAGCTTGGGAGGTTCCTCTGGAAACACCATATATTTT
-	TRBV5-1	TRBJ1-1	-	CASSLRAGVSFTEAFF	TGCGCCAGCAGCTTGCGCGCAGGGGTAAGTTTCACTGAAGCTTTCTTT
once	TRBV18	TRBJ2-7	-	CASSPPTGYEQYF	TGTGCCAGCTCCCCCCCGACAGGCTACGAGCAGTACTTC
-	TRBV9	TRBJ1-1	TRBD1	CASSRGLGEAFF	TGTGCCAGCAGCAGGGGGCTCGGGGAAGCTTTCTTT
few	TRBV6-5	TRBJ1-2	-	CASSYSPGDSGGYTF	TGTGCCAGCAGTTACTCACCGGGGGATTCGGGTGGCTACACCTTC
-	TRBV7-9	TRBJ2-2	-	CASSSSVGAYNTGELFF	TGTGCCAGCAGCTCGTCCGTTGGGGCATACAACACCGGGGAGCTGTTTTTT
-	TRBV7-9	TRBJ2-7	-	CASRSQYEQYF	TGTGCCAGCAGGTCCCAGTACGAGCAGTACTTC
-	TRBV19	TRBJ1-6	TRBD1	CASSQDRGNSPLHF	TGTGCCAGTAGTCAGGACAGGGGGAACTCACCCCTCCACTTT
-	TRBV5-4	TRBJ1-1	TRBD1	CASSSNTGGNTEAFF	TGTGCCAGCAGCAGTAATACAGGGGGGAACACTGAAGCTTTCTTT
-	TRBV11-3	TRBJ1-1	-	CASSLGENTEAFF	TGTGCCAGCAGCTTAGGAGAGAACACTGAAGCTTTCTTT
-	TRBV2	TRBJ1-1	TRBD1	CASRPNRGQANNTEAFF	TGTGCCAGCAGACCCAATCGGGGACAGGCGAATAACACTGAAGCTTTCTTT
-	TRBV6-1	TRBJ1-2	TRBD1	CASSEGPYVTGGYGYTF	TGTGCCAGCAGTGAAGGGCCTTACGTTACAGGGGGCTATGGCTACACCTTC
-	TRBV7-7	TRBJ2-1	TRBD1	CASSLTTATGVAFF	TGTGCCAGCAGCTTAACAACTGCGACAGGGGTTGCGTTCTTC
-	TRBV9	TRBJ2-7	-	CASSPEGGADEQYF	TGTGCCAGCAGCCCCGAAGGAGGGGCGGACGAGCAGTACTTC
-	TRBV10-3	TRBJ2-7	-	CAIRWGETYEQYF	TGTGCCATCCGTTGGGGCGAAACCTACGAGCAGTACTTC
few	TRBV19	TRBJ2-5	TRBD1	CASSMRGQGGETQYF	TGTGCCAGTAGTATGAGGGGACAGGGGGGGGAGACCCAGTACTTC
-	TRBV9	TRBJ1-3	TRBD1	CASSVRDRGRNTIYF	TGTGCCAGCAGCGTCCGGGACAGGGGGCGAAACACCATATATTTT
-	TRBV2	TRBJ2-1	TRBD2	CASSGTSGAYNEQFF	TGTGCCAGCAGTGGGACTAGCGGAGCTTACAATGAGCAGTTCTTC
-	TRBV19	TRBJ2-2	TRBD2	CASCGLAGSQNTGELFF	TGTGCCAGTTGCGGGCTAGCGGGGTCGCAGAACACCGGGGAGCTGTTTTTT
-	TRBV5-1	TRBJ2-5	-	CASSFEGEGGETQYF	TGCGCCAGCAGCTTCGAGGGAGAAGGGGGAGAGACCCAGTACTTC
once	TRBV27	TRBJ2-2	TRBD2	CASSFLAGVGGELFF	TGTGCCAGCAGTTTCTTAGCGGGGGTGGGCGGGGAGCTGTTTTTT
-	TRBV7-9	TRBJ1-1	-	CASSGGARDTEAFF	TGTGCCAGCAGCGGGGGGGCGCGGGACACTGAAGCTTTCTTT
-	TRBV6-1	TRBJ1-4	-	CASSESHSEKLFF	TGTGCCAGCAGTGAATCCCACTCTGAAAAACTGTTTTTT
-	TRBV30	TRBJ1-2	TRBD1	CAWSRQGDDGYTF	TGTGCCTGGAGTCGACAGGGTGATGATGGCTACACCTTC
-	TRBV6-1	TRBJ2-3	-	CASSELRLDTQYF	TGTGCCAGCAGTGAATTGAGGTTAGATACGCAGTATTTT
-	TRBV5-6	TRBJ1-1	-	CASSLFETEAFF	TGTGCCAGCAGCTTGTTCGAGACAGAAGCTTTCTTT
-	TRBV7-9	TRBJ1-2	-	CASSPAGGGSNYGYTF	TGTGCCAGCAGCCCCGCTGGGGGGGGCTCAAACTATGGCTACACCTTC
-	TRBV4-1	TRBJ1-5	TRBD1	CASSLEGANQPQHF	TGCGCCAGCAGCCTTGAGGGGGCGAATCAGCCCCAGCATTTT
few	TRBV27	TRBJ1-6	-	CASKSPSGAAYNSPLHF	TGTGCCAGCAAATCCCCCAGCGGGGCAGCCTATAATTCACCCCTCCACTTT
-	TRBV5-6	TRBJ1-4	-	CASSLFITNEKLFF	TGTGCCAGCAGCTTGTTTATAACTAATGAAAAACTGTTTTTT
-	TRBV5-6	TRBJ1-1	-	CASSEQGTEAFF	TGTGCCAGCAGCGAACAGGGTACCGAAGCTTTCTTT
-	TRBV4-1	TRBJ2-7	TRBD2	CASSPETSAASYEQYF	TGCGCCAGCAGCCCCGAGACTAGCGCCGCCTCCTACGAGCAGTACTTC
few	TRBV6-4	TRBJ1-6	-	CASSVGDNSPLHF	TGTGCCAGCAGTGTAGGGGATAATTCACCCCTCCACTTT
-	TRBV5-8	TRBJ1-2	-	CASSHSSLYGYTF	TGTGCCAGCAGCCATAGCTCCCTCTATGGCTACACCTTC
once	TRBV13	TRBJ2-7	TRBD2	CASSSGRLAGLHEQYF	TGTGCCAGCAGCTCCGGAAGACTAGCGGGATTACACGAGCAGTACTTC
-	TRBV6-1	TRBJ2-3	TRBD2	CASSATVAGGTDTQYF	TGTGCCAGCAGTGCCACCGTAGCGGGGGGAACAGATACGCAGTATTTT
-	TRBV5-1	TRBJ1-5	-	CASSPDRYSNQPQHF	TGCGCCAGCAGCCCAGACAGATATAGCAATCAGCCCCAGCATTTT
-	TRBV19	TRBJ1-5	-	CASKDRMDQPQHF	TGTGCCAGCAAAGACAGGATGGATCAGCCCCAGCATTTT